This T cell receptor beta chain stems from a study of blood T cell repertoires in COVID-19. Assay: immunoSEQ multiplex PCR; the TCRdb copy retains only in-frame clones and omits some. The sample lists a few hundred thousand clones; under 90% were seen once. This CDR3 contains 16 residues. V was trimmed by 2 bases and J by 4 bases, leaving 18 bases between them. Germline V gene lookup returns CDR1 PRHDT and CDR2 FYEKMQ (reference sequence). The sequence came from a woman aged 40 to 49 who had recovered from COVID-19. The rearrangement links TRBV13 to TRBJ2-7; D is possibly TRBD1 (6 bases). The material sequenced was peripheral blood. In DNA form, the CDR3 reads TGTGCCAGCAGCTTACCCGACAGGTCCCTTCGGTACGAGCAGTACTTC. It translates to CASSLPDRSLRYEQYF.